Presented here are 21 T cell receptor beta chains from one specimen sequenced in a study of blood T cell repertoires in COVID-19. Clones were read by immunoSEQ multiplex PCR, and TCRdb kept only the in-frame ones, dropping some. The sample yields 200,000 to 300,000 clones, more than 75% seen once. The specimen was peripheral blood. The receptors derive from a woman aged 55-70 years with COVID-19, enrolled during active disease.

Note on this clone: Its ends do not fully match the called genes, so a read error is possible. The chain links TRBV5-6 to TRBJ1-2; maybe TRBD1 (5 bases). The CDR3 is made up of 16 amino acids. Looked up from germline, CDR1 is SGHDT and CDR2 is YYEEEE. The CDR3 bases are TGTGCCAGCAGCTCCGCAGGGAAAGGAGCTAATTATGGCTACACCTTC. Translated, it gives CASSSAGKGANYGYTF.

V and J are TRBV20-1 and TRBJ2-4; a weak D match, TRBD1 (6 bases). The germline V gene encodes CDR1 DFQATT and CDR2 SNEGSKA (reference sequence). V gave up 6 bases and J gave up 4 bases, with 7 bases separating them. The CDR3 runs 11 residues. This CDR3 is CSAQGKNIQYF. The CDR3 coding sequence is TGCAGTGCCCAGGGGAAAAACATTCAGTACTTC.

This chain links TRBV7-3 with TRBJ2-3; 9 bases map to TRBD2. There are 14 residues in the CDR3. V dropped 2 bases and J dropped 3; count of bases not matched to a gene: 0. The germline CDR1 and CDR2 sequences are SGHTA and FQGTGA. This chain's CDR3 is CASSLAGGTDTQYF. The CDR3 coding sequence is TGTGCCAGCAGCTTAGCGGGGGGGACAGATACGCAGTATTTT. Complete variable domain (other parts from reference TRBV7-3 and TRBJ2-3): GAGVSQTPSNKVTEKGKYVELRCDPISGHTALYWYRQSLGQGPEFLIYFQGTGAADDSGLPNDRFFAVRPEGSVSTLKIQRTERGDSAVYLCASSLAGGTDTQYFGPGTRLTVL.

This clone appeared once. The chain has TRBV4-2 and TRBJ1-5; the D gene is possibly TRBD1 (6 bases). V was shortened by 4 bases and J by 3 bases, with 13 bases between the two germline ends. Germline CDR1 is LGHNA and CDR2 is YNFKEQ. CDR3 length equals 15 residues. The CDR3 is CASSRGGTDNQPQHF. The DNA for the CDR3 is TGTGCCAGCAGCCGGGGGGGCACGGACAATCAGCCCCAGCATTTT.

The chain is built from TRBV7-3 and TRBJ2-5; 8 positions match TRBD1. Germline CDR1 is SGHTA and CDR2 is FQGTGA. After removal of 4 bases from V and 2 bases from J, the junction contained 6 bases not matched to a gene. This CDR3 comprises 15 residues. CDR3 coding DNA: TGTGCCAGCAGCTCGACAGGGGAAGGGCAAGAGACCCAGTACTTC. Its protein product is CASSSTGEGQETQYF.

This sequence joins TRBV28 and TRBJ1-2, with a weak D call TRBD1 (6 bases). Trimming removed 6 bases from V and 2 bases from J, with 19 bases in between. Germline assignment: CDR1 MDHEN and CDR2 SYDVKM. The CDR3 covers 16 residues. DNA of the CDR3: TGTGCCAGCAGGGGCCTTGGGGGGAGGGGGAACTATGGCTACACCTTC. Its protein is CASRGLGGRGNYGYTF.

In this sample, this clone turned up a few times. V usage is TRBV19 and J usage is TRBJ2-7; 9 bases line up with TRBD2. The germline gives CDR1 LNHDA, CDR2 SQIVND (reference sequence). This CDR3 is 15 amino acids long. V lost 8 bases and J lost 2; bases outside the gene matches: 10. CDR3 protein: CASQKTSGQTYEQYF. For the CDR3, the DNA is TGTGCCAGTCAGAAGACTAGCGGACAGACCTACGAGCAGTACTTC.

The CDR3 DNA reads as TGTGCCAGCAGCCAAGATCTGACGAGCGGGATCTACAATGAGCAGTTCTTC. Residues: CASSQDLTSGIYNEQFF. V and J are TRBV3-1 (or the pseudogene TRBV3-2) and TRBJ2-1; 7 bases agree with TRBD2. The CDR3 consists of 17 residues. With 0 bases clipped from V and 3 bases from J, the junction kept 8 bases outside the gene matches. The germline CDR1 and CDR2 sequences are LGHDT and YNNKEL (reference sequence).

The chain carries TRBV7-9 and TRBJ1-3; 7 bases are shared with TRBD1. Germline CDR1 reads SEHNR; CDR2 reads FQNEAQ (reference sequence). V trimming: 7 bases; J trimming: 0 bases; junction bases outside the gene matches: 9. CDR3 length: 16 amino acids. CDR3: CASTAGQWGSGNTIYF. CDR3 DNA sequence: TGTGCCAGCACCGCGGGACAGTGGGGCTCTGGAAACACCATATATTTT. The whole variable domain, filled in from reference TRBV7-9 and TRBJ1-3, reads DTGVSQNPRHKITKRGQNVTFRCDPISEHNRLYWYRQTLGQGPEFLTYFQNEAQLEKSRLLSDRFSAERPKGSFSTLEIQRTEQGDSAMYLCASTAGQWGSGNTIYFGEGSWLTVV.

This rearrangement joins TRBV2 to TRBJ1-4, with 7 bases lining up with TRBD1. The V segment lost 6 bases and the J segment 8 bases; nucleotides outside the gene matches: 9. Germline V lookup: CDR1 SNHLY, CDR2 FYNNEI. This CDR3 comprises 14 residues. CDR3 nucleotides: TGTGCCAGCAGCTGGGACAGACTTAGGGAAAAACTGTTTTTT. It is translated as CASSWDRLREKLFF.

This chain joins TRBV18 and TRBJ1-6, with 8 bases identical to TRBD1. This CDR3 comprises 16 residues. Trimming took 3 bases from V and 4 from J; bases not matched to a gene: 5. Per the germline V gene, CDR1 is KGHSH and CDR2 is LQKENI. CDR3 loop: CASSPQGAPYNSPLHF. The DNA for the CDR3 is TGTGCCAGCTCACCTCAGGGGGCTCCTTATAATTCACCCCTCCACTTT.

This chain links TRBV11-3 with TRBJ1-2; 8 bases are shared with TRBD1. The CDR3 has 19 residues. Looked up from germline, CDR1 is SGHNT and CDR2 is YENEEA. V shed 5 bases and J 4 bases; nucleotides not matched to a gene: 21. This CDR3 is CASSRTPGQGMVSVYGYTF. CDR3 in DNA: TGTGCCAGCAGCCGCACCCCCGGACAGGGAATGGTATCGGTCTATGGCTACACCTTC.

CDR3 bases: TGTGCCTGGAGTGGTAGGAGTAATCAGCCCCAGCATTTT. It codes for CAWSGRSNQPQHF. This sequence joins TRBV30 and TRBJ1-5, with D hard to call. The germline V gene has CDR1 GTSNPN and CDR2 SVGIG (reference sequence). V was pared by 1 base and J by 4 bases, with 8 bases between. The CDR3 spans 13 residues. Full variable domain (rest looked up from reference TRBV30 and TRBJ1-5): SQTIHQWPATLVQPVGSPLSLECTVEGTSNPNLYWYRQAAGRGLQLLFYSVGIGQISSEVPQNLSASRPQDRQFILSSKKLLLSDSGFYLCAWSGRSNQPQHFGDGTRLSIL.

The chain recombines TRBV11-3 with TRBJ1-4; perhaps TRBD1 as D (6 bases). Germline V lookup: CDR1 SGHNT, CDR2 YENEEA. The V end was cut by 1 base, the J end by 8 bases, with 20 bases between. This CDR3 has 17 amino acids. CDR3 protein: CASSLGSEQGPREKLFF. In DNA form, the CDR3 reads TGTGCCAGCAGCTTAGGAAGCGAACAGGGACCTAGGGAAAAACTGTTTTTT.

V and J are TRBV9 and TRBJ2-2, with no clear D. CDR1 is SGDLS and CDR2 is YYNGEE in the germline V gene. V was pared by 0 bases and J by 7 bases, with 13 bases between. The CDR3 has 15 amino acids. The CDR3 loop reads CASSVESGINGELFF. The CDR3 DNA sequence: TGTGCCAGCAGCGTAGAGTCAGGTATAAACGGGGAGCTGTTTTTT.

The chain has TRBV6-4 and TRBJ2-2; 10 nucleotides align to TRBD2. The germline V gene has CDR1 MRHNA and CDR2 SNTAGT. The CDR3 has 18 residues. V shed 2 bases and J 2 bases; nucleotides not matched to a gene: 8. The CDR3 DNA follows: TGTGCCAGCAGTGACACATTTGGACTAGCGGATAACACCGGGGAGCTGTTTTTT. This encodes CASSDTFGLADNTGELFF.

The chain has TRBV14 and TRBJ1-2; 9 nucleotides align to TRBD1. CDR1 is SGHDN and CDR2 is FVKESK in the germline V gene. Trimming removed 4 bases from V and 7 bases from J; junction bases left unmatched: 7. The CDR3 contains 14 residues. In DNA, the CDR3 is TGTGCCAGCAGCCGTCCCGGGACAGGGTTTGGCTACACCTTC. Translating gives CASSRPGTGFGYTF.

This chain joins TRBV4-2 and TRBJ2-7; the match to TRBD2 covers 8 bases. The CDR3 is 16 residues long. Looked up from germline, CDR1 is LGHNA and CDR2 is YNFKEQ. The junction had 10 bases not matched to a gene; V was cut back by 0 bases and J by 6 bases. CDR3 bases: TGTGCCAGCAGCCAAGATTACCGAGCGGGAGATCCCGAGCAGTACTTC. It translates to CASSQDYRAGDPEQYF.

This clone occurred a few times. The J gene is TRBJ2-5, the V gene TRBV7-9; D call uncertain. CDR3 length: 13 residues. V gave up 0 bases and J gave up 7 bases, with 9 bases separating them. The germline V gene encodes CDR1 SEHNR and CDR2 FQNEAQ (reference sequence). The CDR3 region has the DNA TGTGCCAGCAGCTTAGCAGATCAGGTGACCCAGTACTTC. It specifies CASSLADQVTQYF.

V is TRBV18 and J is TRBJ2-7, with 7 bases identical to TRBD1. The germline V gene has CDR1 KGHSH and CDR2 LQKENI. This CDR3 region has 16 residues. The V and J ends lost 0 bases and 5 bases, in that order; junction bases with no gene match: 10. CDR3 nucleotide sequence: TGTGCCAGCTCACCACCGCAAAGACAGGGCTTCAACGAGCAGTACTTC. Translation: CASSPPQRQGFNEQYF.

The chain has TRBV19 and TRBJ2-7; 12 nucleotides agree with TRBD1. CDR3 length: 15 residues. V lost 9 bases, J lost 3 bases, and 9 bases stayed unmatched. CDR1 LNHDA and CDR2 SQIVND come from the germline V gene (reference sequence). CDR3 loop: CASRSGTGGFYEQYF. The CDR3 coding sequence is TGTGCCAGCCGTTCCGGGACAGGGGGCTTCTACGAGCAGTACTTC.